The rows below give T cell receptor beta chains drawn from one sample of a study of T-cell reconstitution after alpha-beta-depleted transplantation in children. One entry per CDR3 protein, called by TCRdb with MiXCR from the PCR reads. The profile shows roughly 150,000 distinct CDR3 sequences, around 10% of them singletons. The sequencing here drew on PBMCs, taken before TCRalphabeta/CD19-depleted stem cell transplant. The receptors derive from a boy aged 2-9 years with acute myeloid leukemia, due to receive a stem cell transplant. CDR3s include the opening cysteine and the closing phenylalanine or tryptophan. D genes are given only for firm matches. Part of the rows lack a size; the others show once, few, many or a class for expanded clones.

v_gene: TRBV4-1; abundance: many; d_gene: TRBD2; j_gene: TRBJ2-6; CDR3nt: TGCGCCAGCAGACGACTAGCGGGTTTCTCTGGGGCCAACGTCCTGACTTTC; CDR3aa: CASRRLAGFSGANVLTF
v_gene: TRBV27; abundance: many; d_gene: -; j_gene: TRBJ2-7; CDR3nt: TGTGCCAGCAGTTTATCCCCGAGTAGCGACGAGCAGTACTTC; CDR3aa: CASSLSPSSDEQYF
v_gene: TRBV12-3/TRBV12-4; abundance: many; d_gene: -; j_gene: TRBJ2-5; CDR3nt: TGTGCCAGCAGTTCCGCCTTAGTTGGAGGAGAGACCCAGTACTTC; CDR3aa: CASSSALVGGETQYF
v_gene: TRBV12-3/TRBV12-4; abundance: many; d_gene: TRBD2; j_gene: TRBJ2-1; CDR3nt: TGTGCCAGCAGAGGACTAGCGGGAGGAAACTACAATGAGCAGTTCTTC; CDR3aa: CASRGLAGGNYNEQFF
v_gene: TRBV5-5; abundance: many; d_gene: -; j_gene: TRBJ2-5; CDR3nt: TGTGCCAGCAGCCGGGGGGCCGGGGCGGAGACCCAGTACTTC; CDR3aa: CASSRGAGAETQYF
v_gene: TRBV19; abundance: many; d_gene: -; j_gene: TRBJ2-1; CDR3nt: TGTGCCAGTAGCCCGGGGACATCGGCCTACAATGAGCAGTTCTTC; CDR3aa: CASSPGTSAYNEQFF
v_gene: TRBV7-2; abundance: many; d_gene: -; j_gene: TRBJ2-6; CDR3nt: TGTGCCAGCAGCTTAGCACAAAGCGGGGCCAACGTCCTGACTTTC; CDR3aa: CASSLAQSGANVLTF
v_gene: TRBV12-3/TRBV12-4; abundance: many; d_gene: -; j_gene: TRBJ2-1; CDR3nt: TGTGCCAGCAGCCCCGAGATAGGGGCACAGCAGTTCTTC; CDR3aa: CASSPEIGAQQFF
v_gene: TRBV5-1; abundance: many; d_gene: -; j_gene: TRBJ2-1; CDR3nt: TGCGCCAGCAGCTGGGCGGGTGGTGCGTACAATGAGCAGTTCTTC; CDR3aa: CASSWAGGAYNEQFF
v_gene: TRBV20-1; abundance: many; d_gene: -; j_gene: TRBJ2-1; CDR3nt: TGCAGTGCTAGAGATCCCTCCTTGGAGCAGTTCTTC; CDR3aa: CSARDPSLEQFF
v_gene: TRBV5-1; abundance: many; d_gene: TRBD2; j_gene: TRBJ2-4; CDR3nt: TGCGCCAGCAGCTCAGGGACTAGCGGGAAAGGTCCCGGCATTCAGTACTTC; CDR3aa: CASSSGTSGKGPGIQYF
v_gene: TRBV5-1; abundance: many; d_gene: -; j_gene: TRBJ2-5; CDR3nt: TGCGCCAGCAGCCCTGCTATAAGGGACCGGGAGACCCAGTACTTC; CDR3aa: CASSPAIRDRETQYF
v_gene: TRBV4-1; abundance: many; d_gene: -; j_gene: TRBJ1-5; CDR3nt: TGCGCCAGCAGCCACCCCACGGCAGGGGGCAATCAGCCCCAGCATTTT; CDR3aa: CASSHPTAGGNQPQHF
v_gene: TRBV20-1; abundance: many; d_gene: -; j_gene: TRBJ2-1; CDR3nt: TGCAGTGCTAGAGGCCAGTACAATGAGCAGTTCTTC; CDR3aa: CSARGQYNEQFF
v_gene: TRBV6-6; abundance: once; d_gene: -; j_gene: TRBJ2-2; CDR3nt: TGTGCCAGCAGTTACCAAATGGTCGGGGAGCTGTTTTTT; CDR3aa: CASSYQMVGELFF
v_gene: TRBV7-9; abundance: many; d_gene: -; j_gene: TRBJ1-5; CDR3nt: TGTGCCAGCAGCGGAGGCCTGGCCCAGCATTTT; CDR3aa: CASSGGLAQHF
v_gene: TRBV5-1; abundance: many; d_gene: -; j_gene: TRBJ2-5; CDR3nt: TGCGCCAGCAGCTTGGGTAGCATCCAAGAGACCCAGTACTTC; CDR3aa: CASSLGSIQETQYF
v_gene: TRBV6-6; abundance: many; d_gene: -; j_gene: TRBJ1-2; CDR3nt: TGTGCCAGCAGTTACTTAGGGGACGGCTACACCTTC; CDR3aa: CASSYLGDGYTF
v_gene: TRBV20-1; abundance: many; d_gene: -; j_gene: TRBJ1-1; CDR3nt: TGCAGTGCTCCTATCCGGGGACGGACGAACACTGAAGCTTTCTTT; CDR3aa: CSAPIRGRTNTEAFF
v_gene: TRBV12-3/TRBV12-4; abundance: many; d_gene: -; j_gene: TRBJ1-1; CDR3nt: TGTGCCAGCAGTCCAGGAGGCTCTTCCAACACTGAAGCTTTCTTT; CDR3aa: CASSPGGSSNTEAFF
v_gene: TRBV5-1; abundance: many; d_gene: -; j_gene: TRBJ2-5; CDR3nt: TGCGCCAGCAGCTGGGAAGGGCGGCAAGAGACCCAGTACTTC; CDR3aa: CASSWEGRQETQYF
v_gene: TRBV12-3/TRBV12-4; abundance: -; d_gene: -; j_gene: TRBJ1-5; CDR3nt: TGTGCCAGCAGCTTCTCAGGGGAATCTTATCAGCCCCAGCATTTT; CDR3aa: CASSFSGESYQPQHF
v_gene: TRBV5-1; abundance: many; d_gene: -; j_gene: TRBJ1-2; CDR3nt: TGCGCCAGCAGCTTGACGGGGGAACACTATGGCTACACCTTC; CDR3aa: CASSLTGEHYGYTF
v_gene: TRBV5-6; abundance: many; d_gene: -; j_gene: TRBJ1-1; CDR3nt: TGTGCCAGCACCTTGGGGGTCACTGAAGCTTTCTTT; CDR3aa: CASTLGVTEAFF
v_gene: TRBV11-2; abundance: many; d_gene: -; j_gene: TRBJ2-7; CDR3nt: TGTGCCAGCAGCCCCCGGGATCCATACGAGCAGTACTTC; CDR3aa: CASSPRDPYEQYF
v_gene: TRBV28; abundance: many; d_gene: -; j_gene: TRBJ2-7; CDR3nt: TGTGCCAGCAGTTTTGGAGGGTCCGAGCAGTACTTC; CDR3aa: CASSFGGSEQYF
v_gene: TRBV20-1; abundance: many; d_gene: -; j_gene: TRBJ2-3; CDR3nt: TGCAGTGCTACGCCTGGCGGTACTAGCACAGATACGCAGTATTTT; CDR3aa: CSATPGGTSTDTQYF
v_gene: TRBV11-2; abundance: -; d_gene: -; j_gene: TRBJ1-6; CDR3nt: TGTGCCAGCAGCGGAGTAAACTCACCCCTCCACTTT; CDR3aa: CASSGVNSPLHF
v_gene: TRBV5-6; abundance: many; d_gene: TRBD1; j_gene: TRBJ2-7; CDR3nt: TGTGCCAGCAGCGGTGGAGTTTGGGACAGGGGATACGAGCAGTACTTC; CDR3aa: CASSGGVWDRGYEQYF
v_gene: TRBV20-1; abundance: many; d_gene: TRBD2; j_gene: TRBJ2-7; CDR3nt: TGCAGTGCCTTATTACTAGCGAGACTCTCCTACGAGCAGTACTTC; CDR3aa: CSALLLARLSYEQYF
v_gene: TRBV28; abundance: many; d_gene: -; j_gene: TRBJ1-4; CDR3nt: TGTGCCAGCAGTTACCGCTGGGGGGACGCTAATGAAAAACTGTTTTTT; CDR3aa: CASSYRWGDANEKLFF
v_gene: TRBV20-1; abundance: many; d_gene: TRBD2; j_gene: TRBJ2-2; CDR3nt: TGCAGTGCTATACTAGCGGGAGCATCGGGGGAGCTGTTTTTT; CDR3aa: CSAILAGASGELFF
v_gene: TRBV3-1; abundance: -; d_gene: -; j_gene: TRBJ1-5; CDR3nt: TGTGCCAGCAGCCAACAGGTCAATCAGCCCCAGCATTTT; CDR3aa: CASSQQVNQPQHF
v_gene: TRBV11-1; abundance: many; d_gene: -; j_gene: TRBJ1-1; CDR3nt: TGTGCCAGCAGCACCCTACAGCGACCTGAAGCTTTCTTT; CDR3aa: CASSTLQRPEAFF
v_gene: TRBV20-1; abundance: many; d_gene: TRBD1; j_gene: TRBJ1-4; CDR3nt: TGCAGTGGGACGACAGGGGGAGAGGGATCTAAAATTTTT; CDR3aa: CSGTTGGEGSKIF
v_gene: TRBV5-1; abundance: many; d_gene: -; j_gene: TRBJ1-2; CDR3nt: TGCGCCAGCAGCTTGGACGGAACTTATGGCTACACCTTC; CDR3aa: CASSLDGTYGYTF
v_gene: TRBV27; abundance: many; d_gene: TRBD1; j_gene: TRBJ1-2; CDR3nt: TGTGCCAGCCATGCAACAGGGGTTACCCATGGCTACACCTTC; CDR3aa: CASHATGVTHGYTF
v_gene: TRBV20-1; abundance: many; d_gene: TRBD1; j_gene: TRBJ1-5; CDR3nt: TGCAGTGCTGTTACAGGGGGCCTCAATCAGCCCCAGCATTTT; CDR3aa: CSAVTGGLNQPQHF
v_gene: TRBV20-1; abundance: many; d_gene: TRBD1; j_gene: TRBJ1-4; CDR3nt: TGCAGTGCTAGGGGGACAGGGGGTAATGAAAAACTGTTTTTT; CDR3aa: CSARGTGGNEKLFF
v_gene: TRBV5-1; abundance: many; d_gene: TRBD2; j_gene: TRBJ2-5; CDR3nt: TGCGCCAGCAGGACTAGCGGGGGTATCCAAGAGACCCAGTACTTC; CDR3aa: CASRTSGGIQETQYF
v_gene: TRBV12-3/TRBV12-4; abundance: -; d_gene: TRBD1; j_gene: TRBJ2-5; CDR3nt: TGTGCCAGCAGCCTACCATCTCGGGACAGGATTTCCGAGACCCAGTACTTC; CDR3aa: CASSLPSRDRISETQYF
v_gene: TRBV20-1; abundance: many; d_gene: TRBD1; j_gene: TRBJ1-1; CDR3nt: TGCAGTGCCTCCAGCCGGGACAGGGTGTCATGGGCTTTCTTT; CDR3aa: CSASSRDRVSWAFF
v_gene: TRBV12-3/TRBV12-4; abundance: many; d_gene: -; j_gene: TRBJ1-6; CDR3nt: TGTGCCAGCAGTTTCCAGGGTTATAATTCACCCCTCCACTTT; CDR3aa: CASSFQGYNSPLHF
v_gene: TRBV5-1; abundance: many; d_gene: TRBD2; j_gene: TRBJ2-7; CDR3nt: TGCGCCAGCAGGGCTAGCGGGGTCTACGAGCAGTACTTC; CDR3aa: CASRASGVYEQYF